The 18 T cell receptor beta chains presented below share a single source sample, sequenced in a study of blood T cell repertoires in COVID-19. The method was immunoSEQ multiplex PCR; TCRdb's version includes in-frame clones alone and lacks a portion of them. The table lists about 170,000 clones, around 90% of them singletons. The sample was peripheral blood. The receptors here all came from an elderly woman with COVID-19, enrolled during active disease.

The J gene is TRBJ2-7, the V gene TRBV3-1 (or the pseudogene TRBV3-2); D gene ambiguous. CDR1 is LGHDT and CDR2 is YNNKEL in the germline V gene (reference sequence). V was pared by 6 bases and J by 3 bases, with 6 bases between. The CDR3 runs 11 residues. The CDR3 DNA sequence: TGTGCCAGCAGTCTTAACTACGAGCAGTACTTC. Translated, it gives CASSLNYEQYF.

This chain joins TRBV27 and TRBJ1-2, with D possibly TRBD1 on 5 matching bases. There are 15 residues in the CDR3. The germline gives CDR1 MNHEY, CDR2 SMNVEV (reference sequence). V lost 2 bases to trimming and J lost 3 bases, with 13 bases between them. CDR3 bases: TGTGCCAGCAGTTTACGGCAGGGTGTGGACTATGGCTACACCTTC. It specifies CASSLRQGVDYGYTF.

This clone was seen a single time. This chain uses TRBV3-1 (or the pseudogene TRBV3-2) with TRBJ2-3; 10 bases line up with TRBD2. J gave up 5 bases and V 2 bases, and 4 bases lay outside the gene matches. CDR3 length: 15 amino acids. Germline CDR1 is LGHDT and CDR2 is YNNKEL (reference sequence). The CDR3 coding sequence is TGTGCCAGCAGCCAAACTAGCGGGGCGGGAGATACGCAGTATTTT. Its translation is CASSQTSGAGDTQYF.

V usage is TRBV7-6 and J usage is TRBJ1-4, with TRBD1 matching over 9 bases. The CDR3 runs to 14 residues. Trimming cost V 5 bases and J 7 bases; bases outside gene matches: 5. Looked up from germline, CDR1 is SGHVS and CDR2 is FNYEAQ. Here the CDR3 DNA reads TGTGCCAGCAGCCTGGGACAGGGTTTTGAAAAACTGTTTTTT. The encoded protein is CASSLGQGFEKLFF.

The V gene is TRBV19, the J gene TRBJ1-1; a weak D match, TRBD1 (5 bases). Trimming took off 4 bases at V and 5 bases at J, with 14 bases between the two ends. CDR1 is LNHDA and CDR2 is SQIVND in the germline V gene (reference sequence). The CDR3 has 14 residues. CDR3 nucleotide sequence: TGTGCCAGTAGTACGGACATGGGGGGGACTGAAGCTTTCTTT. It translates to CASSTDMGGTEAFF.

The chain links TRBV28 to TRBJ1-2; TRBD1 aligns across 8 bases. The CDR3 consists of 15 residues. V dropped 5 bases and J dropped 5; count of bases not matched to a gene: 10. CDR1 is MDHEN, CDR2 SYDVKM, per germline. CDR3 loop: CASSVETGVRYGYTF. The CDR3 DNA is TGTGCCAGCAGTGTCGAGACAGGGGTACGGTATGGCTACACCTTC.

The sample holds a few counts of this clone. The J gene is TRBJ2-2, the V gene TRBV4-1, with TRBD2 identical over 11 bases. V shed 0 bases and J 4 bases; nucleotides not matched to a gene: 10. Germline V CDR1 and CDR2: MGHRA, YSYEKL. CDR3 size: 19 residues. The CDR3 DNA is TGCGCCAGCAGCCAAGATCTAAAGGGACTAGCGGACCGCACCGGGGAGCTGTTTTTT. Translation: CASSQDLKGLADRTGELFF.

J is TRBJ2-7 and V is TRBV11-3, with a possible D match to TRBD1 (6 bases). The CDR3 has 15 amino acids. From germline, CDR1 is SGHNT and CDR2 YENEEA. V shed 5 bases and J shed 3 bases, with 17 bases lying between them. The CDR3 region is CASSLQAGANYEQYF. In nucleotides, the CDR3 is TGTGCCAGCAGCCTCCAGGCAGGGGCAAACTACGAGCAGTACTTC.

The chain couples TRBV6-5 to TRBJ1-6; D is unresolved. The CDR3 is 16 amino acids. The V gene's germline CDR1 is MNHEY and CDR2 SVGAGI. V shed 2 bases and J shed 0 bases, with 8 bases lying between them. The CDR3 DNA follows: TGTGCCAGCAGTTACCCGCCGCGCTCCTATAATTCACCCCTCCACTTT. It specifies CASSYPPRSYNSPLHF.

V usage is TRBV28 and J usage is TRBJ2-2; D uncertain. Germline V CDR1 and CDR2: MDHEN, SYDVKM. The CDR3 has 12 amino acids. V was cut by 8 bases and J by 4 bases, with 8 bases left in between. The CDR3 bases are TGTGCCAGCGCCACGGGCACCGGGGAGCTGTTTTTT. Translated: CASATGTGELFF. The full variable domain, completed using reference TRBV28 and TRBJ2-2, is DVKVTQSSRYLVKRTGEKVFLECVQDMDHENMFWYRQDPGLGLRLIYFSYDVKMKEKGDIPEGYSVSREKKERFSLILESASTNQTSMYLCASATGTGELFFGEGSRLTVL.

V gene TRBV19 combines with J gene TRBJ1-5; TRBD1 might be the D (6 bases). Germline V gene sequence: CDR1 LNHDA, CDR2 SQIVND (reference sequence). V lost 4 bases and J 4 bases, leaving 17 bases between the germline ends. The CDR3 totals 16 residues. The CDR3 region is CASSTPDRFLNQPQHF. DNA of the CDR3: TGTGCCAGTAGTACCCCGGACAGATTTCTAAATCAGCCCCAGCATTTT.

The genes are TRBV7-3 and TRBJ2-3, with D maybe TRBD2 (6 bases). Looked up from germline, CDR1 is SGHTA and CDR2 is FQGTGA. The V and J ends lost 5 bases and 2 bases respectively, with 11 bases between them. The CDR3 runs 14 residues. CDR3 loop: CASSPLANTDTQYF. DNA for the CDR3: TGTGCCAGCAGCCCCCTAGCGAACACAGATACGCAGTATTTT. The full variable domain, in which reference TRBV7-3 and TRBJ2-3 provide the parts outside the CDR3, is GAGVSQTPSNKVTEKGKYVELRCDPISGHTALYWYRQSLGQGPEFLIYFQGTGAADDSGLPNDRFFAVRPEGSVSTLKIQRTERGDSAVYLCASSPLANTDTQYFGPGTRLTVL.

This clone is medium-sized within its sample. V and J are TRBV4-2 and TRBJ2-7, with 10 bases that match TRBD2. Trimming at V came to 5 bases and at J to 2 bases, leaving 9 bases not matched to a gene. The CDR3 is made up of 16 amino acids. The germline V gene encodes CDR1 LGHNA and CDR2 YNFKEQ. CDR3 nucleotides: TGTGCCAGCAGCGCACAAACTAGCGGGATGACCTACGAGCAGTACTTC. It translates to CASSAQTSGMTYEQYF.

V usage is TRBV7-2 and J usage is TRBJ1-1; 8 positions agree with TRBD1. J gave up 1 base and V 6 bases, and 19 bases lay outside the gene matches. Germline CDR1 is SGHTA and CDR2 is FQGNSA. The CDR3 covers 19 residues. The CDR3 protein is CASSWRDRSKVAPNTEAFF. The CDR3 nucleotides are TGTGCCAGCAGTTGGAGGGACAGGTCGAAGGTGGCGCCGAACACTGAAGCTTTCTTT.

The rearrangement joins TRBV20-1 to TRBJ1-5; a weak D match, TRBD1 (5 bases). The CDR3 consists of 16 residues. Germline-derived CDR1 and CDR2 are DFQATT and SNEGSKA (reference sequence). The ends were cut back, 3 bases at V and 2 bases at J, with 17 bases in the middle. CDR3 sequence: CSASDLGRRGNQPQHF. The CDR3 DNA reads TGCAGTGCTAGTGACTTGGGACGGAGGGGCAATCAGCCCCAGCATTTT.

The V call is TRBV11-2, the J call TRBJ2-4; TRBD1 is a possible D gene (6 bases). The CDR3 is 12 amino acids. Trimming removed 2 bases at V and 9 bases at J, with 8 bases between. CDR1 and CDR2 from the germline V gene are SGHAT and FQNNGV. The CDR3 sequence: CASSLQGPIQYF. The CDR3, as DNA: TGTGCCAGCAGCTTACAGGGGCCCATTCAGTACTTC. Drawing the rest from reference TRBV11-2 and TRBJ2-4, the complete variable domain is EAGVAQSPRYKIIEKRQSVAFWCNPISGHATLYWYQQILGQGPKLLIQFQNNGVVDDSQLPKDRFSAERLKGVDSTLKIQPAKLEDSAVYLCASSLQGPIQYFGAGTRLSVL.

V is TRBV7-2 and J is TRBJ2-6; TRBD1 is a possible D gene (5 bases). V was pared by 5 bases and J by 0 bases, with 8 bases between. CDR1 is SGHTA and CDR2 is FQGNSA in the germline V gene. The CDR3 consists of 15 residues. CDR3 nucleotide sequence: TGTGCCAGCAGCCCGGACATCTCTGGGGCCAACGTCCTGACTTTC. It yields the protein CASSPDISGANVLTF.

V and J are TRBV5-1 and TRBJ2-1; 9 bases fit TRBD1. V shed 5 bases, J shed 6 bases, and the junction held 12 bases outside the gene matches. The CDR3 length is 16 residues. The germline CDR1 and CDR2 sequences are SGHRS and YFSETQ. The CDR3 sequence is CASRRDGDRDINEQFF. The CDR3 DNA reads TGCGCCAGCAGACGCGATGGGGACAGGGATATCAATGAGCAGTTCTTC. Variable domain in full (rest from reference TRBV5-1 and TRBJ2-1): KAGVTQTPRYLIKTRGQQVTLSCSPISGHRSVSWYQQTPGQGLQFLFEYFSETQRNKGNFPGRFSGRQFSNSRSEMNVSTLELGDSALYLCASRRDGDRDINEQFFGPGTRLTVL.